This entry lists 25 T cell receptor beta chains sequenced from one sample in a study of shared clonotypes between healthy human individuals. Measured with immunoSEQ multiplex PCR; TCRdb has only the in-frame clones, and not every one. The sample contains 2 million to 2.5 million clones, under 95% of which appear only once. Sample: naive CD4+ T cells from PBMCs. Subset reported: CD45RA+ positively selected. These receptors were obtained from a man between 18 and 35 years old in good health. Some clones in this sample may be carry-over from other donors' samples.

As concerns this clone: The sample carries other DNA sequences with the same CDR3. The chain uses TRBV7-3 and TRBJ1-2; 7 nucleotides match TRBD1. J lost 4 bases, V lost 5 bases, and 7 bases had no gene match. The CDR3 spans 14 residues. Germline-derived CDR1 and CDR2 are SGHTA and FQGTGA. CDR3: CASSPQGGSYGYTF. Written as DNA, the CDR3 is TGTGCCAGCAGCCCCCAGGGGGGGTCCTATGGCTACACCTTC. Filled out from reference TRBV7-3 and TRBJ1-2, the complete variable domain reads GAGVSQTPSNKVTEKGKYVELRCDPISGHTALYWYRQSLGQGPEFLIYFQGTGAADDSGLPNDRFFAVRPEGSVSTLKIQRTERGDSAVYLCASSPQGGSYGYTFGSGTRLTVV.

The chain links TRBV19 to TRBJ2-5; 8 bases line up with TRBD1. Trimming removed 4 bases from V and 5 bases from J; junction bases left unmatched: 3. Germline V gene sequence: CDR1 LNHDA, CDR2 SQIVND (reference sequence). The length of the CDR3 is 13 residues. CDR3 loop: CASSRQGMETQYF. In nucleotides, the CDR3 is TGTGCCAGTAGTAGACAGGGGATGGAGACCCAGTACTTC.

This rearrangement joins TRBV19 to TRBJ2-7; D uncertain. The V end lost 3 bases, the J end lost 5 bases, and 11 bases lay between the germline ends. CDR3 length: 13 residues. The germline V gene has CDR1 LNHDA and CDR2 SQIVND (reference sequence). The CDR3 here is CASSIPQAHEQYF. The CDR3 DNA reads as TGTGCCAGTAGTATTCCCCAGGCCCACGAGCAGTACTTC.

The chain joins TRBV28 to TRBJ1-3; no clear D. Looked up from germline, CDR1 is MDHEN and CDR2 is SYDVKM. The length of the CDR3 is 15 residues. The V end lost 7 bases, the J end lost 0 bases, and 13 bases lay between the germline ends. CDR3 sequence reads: CASKPFGFSGNTIYF. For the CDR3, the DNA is TGTGCCAGCAAACCCTTCGGGTTCTCTGGAAACACCATATATTTT. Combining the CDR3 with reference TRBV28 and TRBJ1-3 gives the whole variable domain DVKVTQSSRYLVKRTGEKVFLECVQDMDHENMFWYRQDPGLGLRLIYFSYDVKMKEKGDIPEGYSVSREKKERFSLILESASTNQTSMYLCASKPFGFSGNTIYFGEGSWLTVV.

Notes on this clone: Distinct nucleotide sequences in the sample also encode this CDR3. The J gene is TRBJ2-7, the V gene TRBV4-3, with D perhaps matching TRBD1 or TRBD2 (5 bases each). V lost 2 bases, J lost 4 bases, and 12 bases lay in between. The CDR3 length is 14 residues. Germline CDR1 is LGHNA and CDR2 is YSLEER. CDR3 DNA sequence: TGCGCCAGCAGCCAACGGGACGGTGGATACGAGCAGTACTTC. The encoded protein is CASSQRDGGYEQYF.

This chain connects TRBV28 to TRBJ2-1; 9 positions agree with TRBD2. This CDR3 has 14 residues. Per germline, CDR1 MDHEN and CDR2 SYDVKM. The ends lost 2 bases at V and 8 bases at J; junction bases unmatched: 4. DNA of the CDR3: TGTGCCAGCAGTTTACTAGCGGGAAAGGATGAGCAGTTCTTC. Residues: CASSLLAGKDEQFF. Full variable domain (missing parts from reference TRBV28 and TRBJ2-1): DVKVTQSSRYLVKRTGEKVFLECVQDMDHENMFWYRQDPGLGLRLIYFSYDVKMKEKGDIPEGYSVSREKKERFSLILESASTNQTSMYLCASSLLAGKDEQFFGPGTRLTVL.

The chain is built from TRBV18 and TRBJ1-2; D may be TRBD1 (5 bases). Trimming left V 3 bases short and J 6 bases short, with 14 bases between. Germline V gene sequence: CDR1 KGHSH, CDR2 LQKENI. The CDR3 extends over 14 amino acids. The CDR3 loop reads CASSPTGDSDGYTF. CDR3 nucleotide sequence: TGTGCCAGCTCACCCACAGGTGACTCGGATGGCTACACCTTC.

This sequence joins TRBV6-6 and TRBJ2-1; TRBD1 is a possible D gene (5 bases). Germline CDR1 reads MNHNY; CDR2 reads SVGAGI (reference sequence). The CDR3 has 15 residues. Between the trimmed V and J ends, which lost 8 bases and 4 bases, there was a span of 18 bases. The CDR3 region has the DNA TGTGCCAGCCAACCTCAGGGCCTCCCGTACAATGAGCAGTTCTTC. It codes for CASQPQGLPYNEQFF.

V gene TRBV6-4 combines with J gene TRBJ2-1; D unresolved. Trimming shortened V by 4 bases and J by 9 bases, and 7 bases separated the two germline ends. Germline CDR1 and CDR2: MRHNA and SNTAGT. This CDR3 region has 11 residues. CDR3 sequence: CASSGGSEQFF. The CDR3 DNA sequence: TGTGCCAGCAGTGGCGGATCTGAGCAGTTCTTC.

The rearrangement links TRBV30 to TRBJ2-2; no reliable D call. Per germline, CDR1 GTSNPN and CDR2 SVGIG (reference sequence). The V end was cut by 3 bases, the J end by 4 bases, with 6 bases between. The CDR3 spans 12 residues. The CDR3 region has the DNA TGTGCCTGGAGCCAATCCACCGGGGAGCTGTTTTTT. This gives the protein CAWSQSTGELFF.

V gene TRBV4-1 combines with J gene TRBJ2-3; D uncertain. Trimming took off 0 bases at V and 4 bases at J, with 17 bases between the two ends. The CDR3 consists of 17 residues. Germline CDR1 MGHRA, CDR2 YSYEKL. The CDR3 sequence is CASSQDLVPFWADTQYF. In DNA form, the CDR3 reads TGCGCCAGCAGCCAAGATCTCGTACCTTTTTGGGCAGATACGCAGTATTTT.

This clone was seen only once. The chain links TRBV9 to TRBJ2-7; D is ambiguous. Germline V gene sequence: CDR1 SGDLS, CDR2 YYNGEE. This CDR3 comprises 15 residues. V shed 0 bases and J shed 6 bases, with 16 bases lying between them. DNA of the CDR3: TGTGCCAGCAGCGTAGAAGGCTTGCCTTCGGGCGAGCAGTACTTC. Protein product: CASSVEGLPSGEQYF.

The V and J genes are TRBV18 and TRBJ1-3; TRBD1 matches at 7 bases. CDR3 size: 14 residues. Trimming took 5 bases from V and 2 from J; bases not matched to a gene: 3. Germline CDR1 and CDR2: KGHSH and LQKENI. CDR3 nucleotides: TGTGCCAGCTCAGAAACAGGGGCTGGAAACACCATATATTTT. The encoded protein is CASSETGAGNTIYF. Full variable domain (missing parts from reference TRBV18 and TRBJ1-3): NAGVMQNPRHLVRRRGQEARLRCSPMKGHSHVYWYRQLPEEGLKFMVYLQKENIIDESGMPKERFSAEFPKEGPSILRIQQVVRGDSAAYFCASSETGAGNTIYFGEGSWLTVV.

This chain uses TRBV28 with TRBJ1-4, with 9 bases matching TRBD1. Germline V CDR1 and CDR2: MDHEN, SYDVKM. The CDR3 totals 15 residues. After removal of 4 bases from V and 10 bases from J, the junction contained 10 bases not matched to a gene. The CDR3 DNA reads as TGTGCCAGCAGTTCTGACAGGGGGTATGTGGGAAAACTGTTTTTT. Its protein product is CASSSDRGYVGKLFF.

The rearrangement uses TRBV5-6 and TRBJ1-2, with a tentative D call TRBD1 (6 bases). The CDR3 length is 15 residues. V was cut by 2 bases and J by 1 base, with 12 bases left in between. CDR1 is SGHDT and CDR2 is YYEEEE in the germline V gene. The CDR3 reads CASSFGGLGNYGYTF. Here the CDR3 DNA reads TGTGCCAGCAGCTTTGGGGGGCTTGGTAACTATGGCTACACCTTC.

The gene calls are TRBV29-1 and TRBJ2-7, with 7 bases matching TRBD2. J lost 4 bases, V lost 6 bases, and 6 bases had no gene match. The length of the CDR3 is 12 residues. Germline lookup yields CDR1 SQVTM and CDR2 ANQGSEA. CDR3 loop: CSVGGEVYEQYF. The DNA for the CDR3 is TGCAGCGTGGGGGGGGAGGTATACGAGCAGTACTTC.

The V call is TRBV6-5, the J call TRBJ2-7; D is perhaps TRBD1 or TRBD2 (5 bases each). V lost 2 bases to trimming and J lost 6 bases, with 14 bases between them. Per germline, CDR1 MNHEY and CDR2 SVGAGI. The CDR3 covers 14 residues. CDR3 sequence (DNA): TGTGCCAGCAGTTACCGGGCAGGGAGAGGCGAGCAGTACTTC. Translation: CASSYRAGRGEQYF.

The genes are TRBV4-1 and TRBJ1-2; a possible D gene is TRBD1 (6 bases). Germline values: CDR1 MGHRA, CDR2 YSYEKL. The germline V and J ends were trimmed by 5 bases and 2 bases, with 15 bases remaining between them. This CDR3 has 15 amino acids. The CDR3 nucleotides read TGCGCCAGCAGCTACCGAGGGGGAGACAACTATGGCTACACCTTC. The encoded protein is CASSYRGGDNYGYTF.

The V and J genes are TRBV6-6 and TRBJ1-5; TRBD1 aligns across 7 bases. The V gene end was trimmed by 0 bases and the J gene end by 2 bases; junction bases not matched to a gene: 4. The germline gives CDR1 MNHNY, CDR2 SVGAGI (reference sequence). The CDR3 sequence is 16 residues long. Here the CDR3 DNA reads TGTGCCAGCAGTTACTCCACAGGGGCCGGCAATCAGCCCCAGCATTTT. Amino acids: CASSYSTGAGNQPQHF.

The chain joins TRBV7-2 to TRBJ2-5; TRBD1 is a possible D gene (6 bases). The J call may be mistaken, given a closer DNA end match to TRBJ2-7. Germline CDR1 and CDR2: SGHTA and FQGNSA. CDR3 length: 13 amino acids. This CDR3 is CASSRDINYEQYF. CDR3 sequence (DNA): TGTGCCAGCAGCAGGGACATCAACTACGAGCAGTACTTC.

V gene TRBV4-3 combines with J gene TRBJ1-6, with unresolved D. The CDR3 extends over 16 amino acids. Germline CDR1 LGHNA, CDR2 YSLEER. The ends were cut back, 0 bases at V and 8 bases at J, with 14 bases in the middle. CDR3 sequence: CASSQDQAHGDSPLHF. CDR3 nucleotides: TGCGCCAGCAGCCAAGACCAGGCCCACGGTGATTCACCCCTCCACTTT.

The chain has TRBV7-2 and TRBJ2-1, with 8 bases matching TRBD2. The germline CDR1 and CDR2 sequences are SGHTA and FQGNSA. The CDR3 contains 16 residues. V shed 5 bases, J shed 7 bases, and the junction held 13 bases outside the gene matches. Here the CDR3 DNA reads TGTGCCAGCAGCCCGCCGGGAGGGTGGTTGGGGAATGAGCAGTTCTTC. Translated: CASSPPGGWLGNEQFF.

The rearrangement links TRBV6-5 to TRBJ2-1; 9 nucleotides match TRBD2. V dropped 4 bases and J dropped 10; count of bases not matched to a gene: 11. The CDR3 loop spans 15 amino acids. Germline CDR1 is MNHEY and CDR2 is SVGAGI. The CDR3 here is CASSSGTSSPAEQFF. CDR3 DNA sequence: TGTGCCAGCAGTTCTGGGACTAGCTCGCCAGCAGAGCAGTTCTTC.

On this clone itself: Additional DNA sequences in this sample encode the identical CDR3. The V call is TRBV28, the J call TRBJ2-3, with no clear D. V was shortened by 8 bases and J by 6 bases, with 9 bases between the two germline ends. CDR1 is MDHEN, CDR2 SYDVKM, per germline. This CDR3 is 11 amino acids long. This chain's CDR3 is CASSSVDTQYF. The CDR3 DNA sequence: TGTGCCAGCTCGTCAGTGGATACGCAGTATTTT.

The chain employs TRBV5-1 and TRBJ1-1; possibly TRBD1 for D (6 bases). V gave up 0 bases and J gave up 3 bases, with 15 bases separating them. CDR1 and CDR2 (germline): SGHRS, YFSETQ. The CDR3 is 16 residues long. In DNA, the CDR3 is TGCGCCAGCAGCTTGGTTCCGGGGGCGAGAGACACTGAAGCTTTCTTT. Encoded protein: CASSLVPGARDTEAFF. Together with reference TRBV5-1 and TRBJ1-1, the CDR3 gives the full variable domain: KAGVTQTPRYLIKTRGQQVTLSCSPISGHRSVSWYQQTPGQGLQFLFEYFSETQRNKGNFPGRFSGRQFSNSRSEMNVSTLELGDSALYLCASSLVPGARDTEAFFGQGTRLTVV.